A single sample is the source of the 3 T cell receptor beta chains below, sequenced in a study of radiation and T cells in renal cell carcinoma. Assay: immunoSEQ multiplex PCR; the TCRdb copy retains only in-frame clones and omits some. The data contain approximately 45,000 clones, roughly 80% of them seen just once; the ten biggest clones take up about 33%. Time point here: baseline pretreatment blood. The treatment: 15 Gy SBRT to primary tumor, nephrectomy 4 weeks later. The sample here was blood, taken from a patient whose treatment included radiotherapy and nephrectomy. These receptors were taken from a woman in her sixties or seventies with renal cell carcinoma.

The chain links TRBV19 to TRBJ1-1; D is ambiguous. The CDR3 has 12 amino acids. Germline CDR1 reads LNHDA; CDR2 reads SQIVND (reference sequence). V shed 8 bases and J shed 6 bases, with 13 bases lying between them. The CDR3, as DNA: TGTGCCAGTGGTCTAATAGGCTCTGAAGCTTTCTTT. Protein product: CASGLIGSEAFF.

V is TRBV7-2 and J is TRBJ2-5, with a tentative D call TRBD2 (6 bases). Trimming took off 4 bases at V and 5 bases at J, with 14 bases between the two ends. This CDR3 region has 14 residues. Looked up from germline, CDR1 is SGHTA and CDR2 is FQGNSA. CDR3: CASSYLREAETQYF. The CDR3 bases are TGTGCCAGCAGCTACCTCAGGGAGGCGGAGACCCAGTACTTC. The complete variable domain, with remaining parts taken from reference TRBV7-2 and TRBJ2-5, reads GAGVSQSPSNKVTEKGKDVELRCDPISGHTALYWYRQSLGQGLEFLIYFQGNSAPDKSGLPSDRFSAERTGGSVSTLTIQRTQQEDSAVYLCASSYLREAETQYFGPGTRLLVL.

This rearrangement joins TRBV6-5 to TRBJ1-4; D not certain. This CDR3 has 11 residues. CDR1 and CDR2 (germline): MNHEY, SVGAGI. V lost 6 bases and J 8 bases, leaving 7 bases between the germline ends. In nucleotides, the CDR3 is TGTGCCAGCAGGGATCGGGAAAAACTGTTTTTT. Encoded protein: CASRDREKLFF.